This TCR beta chain comes out of a study of blood T cell repertoires in COVID-19. In the study overall: COVID-19 samples, acute and convalescent, were from the United States, Italy and Spain. T cells, B-cell-depleted T cells, or PBMCs provided the cDNA or gDNA that served as material.

In the original workflow: Reference gene primers were amplified, and this amplification served to estimate nucleated cell counts. Sequencing used immunoSEQ multiplex PCR; TCRdb keeps in-frame clones, though not all of them. V and J calls and clone size are given by that table; D and trimming were obtained from the DNA. Of around 190,000 clones in the sample, approximately 84% were seen once. From germline, CDR1 is SGDLS and CDR2 YYNGEE. The CDR3 is 14 residues long. Trimming pared 4 bases from V and 0 bases from J, leaving 10 bases between. The TCR comes from a human donor in a cohort sampled during active COVID-19. The sample taken for sequencing was peripheral blood. The chain carries TRBV9 and TRBJ1-1; D is ambiguous. For the CDR3, the DNA is TGTGCCAGCAGCTCCTCCGGGGTGAACACTGAAGCTTTCTTT. As protein: CASSSSGVNTEAFF.